What follows is one T cell receptor beta chain and its context. Sequencing was performed with immunoSEQ multiplex PCR; in TCRdb, only in-frame clones are kept and a portion is missing. The table records 1,500 to 2,000 clones, under 25% of them present only once. This specimen comes from a study of T cells in localized non-small cell lung cancer. Germline CDR1 reads MNHGY; CDR2 reads SAAAGT. J was trimmed by 0 bases and V by 7 bases; bases with no gene match: 7. The CDR3 covers 16 residues. V is TRBV6-8 and J is TRBJ2-2, with 8 bases matching TRBD1. The source is a woman aged 35 to 70 with stage I lung adenocarcinoma. The sample consisted of normal lung tissue next to the tumor, taken before any cancer treatment. The CDR3 coding sequence is TGTGCCAGCACCGAAGGACAGGGTACGAACACCGGGGAGCTGTTTTTT. Translated, it gives CASTEGQGTNTGELFF.